This T cell receptor beta chain appears in the sequencing data of a study of identical twins. TCRdb recomputed calls from the 5' RACE reads with MiXCR, one row per CDR3 protein. The table lists about 570,000 distinct CDR3 sequences, more than 9% of them singletons, with 2.5% to 3% in the top ten. Trimming stripped 0 bases from V and 4 bases from J, with 3 bases between. The CDR3 extends over 13 amino acids. CDR1 and CDR2 (germline): KGHSH, LQKENI. The same sample was also studied in work on yellow fever vaccine responses in identical twins.

Sequenced material: PBMCs. The sequence came from a woman aged 18-30 years in good health. The V call is TRBV18, the J call TRBJ2-2; no clear D gene. CDR3: CASSPPSTGELFF. CDR3 DNA: TGTGCCAGCTCACCACCTTCCACCGGGGAGCTGTTTTTT. The full variable domain, with the rest looked up from reference TRBV18 and TRBJ2-2, is NAGVMQNPRHLVRRRGQEARLRCSPMKGHSHVYWYRQLPEEGLKFMVYLQKENIIDESGMPKERFSAEFPKEGPSILRIQQVVRGDSAAYFCASSPPSTGELFFGEGSRLTVL.